This T cell receptor (beta chain) was identified during a study of cytomegalovirus exposure and HLA in healthy donors. Whole-study context: Unique TCRs from HLA-typed donors, 75 million to 100 million of them, were held in an early data release.

The germline V gene encodes CDR1 LNHNV and CDR2 YYDKDF (reference sequence). V was pared by 2 bases and J by 12 bases, with 10 bases of the junction left unmatched. This CDR3 spans 15 amino acids. The PCR used 60 Vbeta and 13 Jbeta primers. Method: immunoSEQ multiplex PCR; TCRdb's copy keeps in-frame clones and lacks some. The profile shows more than 250,000 clones, 85% to 90% of them singletons. This receptor was taken from a woman aged 18-29 years in good health and CMV-seronegative. The gene calls are TRBV15 and TRBJ1-4, with 9 bases aligning to TRBD1. Sequenced material: PBMCs. The CDR3 sequence: CATSRRQGVLSELFF. The CDR3 bases are TGTGCCACCAGCAGACGACAGGGGGTCCTTTCGGAACTGTTTTTT.